This T cell receptor beta chain derives from a study of T cell repertoires in cytomegalovirus infection. Study-wide context: Evidence of both CMV infection and a matching HLA type came from public TCR beta signatures. Study-level findings and limits: Summed frequency of shared TCR beta families picked out CMV carriers who also had the relevant HLA. Across the ex vivo response, the dominant clonotypes were HLA-C-restricted CMV-specific TCR beta clonotypes.

V lost 4 bases and J lost 4; bases outside the gene matches: 7. CDR1 and CDR2 from the germline V gene are LGHDT and YNNKEL (reference sequence). The CDR3 totals 15 residues. Concerning this clonotype itself: Its antigen is not identified.

TCRdb ran MiXCR on the reads and lists one entry per CDR3 protein. The sample shows approximately 500,000 distinct CDR3 sequences, roughly 29% of them seen only once. The sequenced sample consisted of PBMCs. This sequence joins TRBV3-1 and TRBJ2-3; 8 bases align to TRBD1. This receptor was obtained from a human donor in good health (CMV status not recorded). Some clones in this sample may be carry-over from other donors' samples. DNA of the CDR3: TGTGCCAGCAGCCCCCGGACAGGGCGGGCAGATACGCAGTATTTT. The encoded protein is CASSPRTGRADTQYF.